The entry below gives a single TCR beta chain sequence along with its context. Its antigen is unknown. Amplification of TCR beta CDR3 regions was performed using RNA transcripts as template. First-round RT-PCR with HTBI primers amplified the TCR CDR3 region. TCRdb passed the multiplex PCR reads through MiXCR, listing each CDR3 protein once. The profile shows a few hundred thousand distinct CDR3 sequences, less than 20% of them singletons. Germline CDR1 and CDR2: MGHRA and YSYEKL. This CDR3 has 15 residues. Trimming removed 4 bases at V and 3 bases at J, with 13 bases between. This sample is drawn from a study of T cells in Graves' hyperthyroidism and ophthalmopathy. Study-level results: Most clonotypes that expanded in the thyroid above 0.001 also showed up in blood. Ophthalmopathy, which appeared later, was predicted by the model a median approximately 6 months before onset.

Diagnosing involved the use of clinical symptoms, serum thyroxine and TRAb, thyroid ultrasound and orbital computed tomography. Material: blood. The chain employs TRBV4-1 and TRBJ2-1; D is unclear. The sequence was obtained from a woman younger than 35 with Graves' hyperthyroidism that later progressed to Graves' ophthalmopathy. DNA for the CDR3: TGCGCCAGCAGCCCACGAGTCGAAGACTACAATGAGCAGTTCTTC. This translates into CASSPRVEDYNEQFF.